A single sample is the source of the 23 T cell receptor beta chains below, sequenced in a study of blood T cell repertoires in COVID-19. The data were produced by immunoSEQ multiplex PCR, yet TCRdb's version contains in-frame clones alone and is incomplete. The data show over 130,000 clones, over 75% seen once. The sequenced sample was peripheral blood. These receptors were collected from a man over 45 with acute or convalescent COVID-19.

This chain links TRBV5-4 with TRBJ2-1; D not resolved. This CDR3 is built from 14 residues. Germline lookup yields CDR1 SGHNT and CDR2 YYREEE (reference sequence). V was pared by 0 bases and J by 4 bases, with 8 bases between. The CDR3 sequence: CASSLAPEYNEQFF. The CDR3 DNA is TGTGCCAGCAGCTTGGCCCCAGAATACAATGAGCAGTTCTTC.

The chain links TRBV29-1 to TRBJ1-3; tentative D call: TRBD1 (6 bases). CDR1 is SQVTM and CDR2 is ANQGSEA in the germline V gene. There are 14 residues in the CDR3. Trimming removed 2 bases at V and 3 bases at J, with 11 bases between. CDR3 sequence: CSVELQGFGNTIYF. The CDR3 DNA reads TGCAGCGTTGAACTACAGGGTTTTGGAAACACCATATATTTT. Using reference TRBV29-1 and TRBJ1-3 for the parts outside the CDR3, the full variable domain is SAVISQKPSRDICQRGTSLTIQCQVDSQVTMMFWYRQQPGQSLTLIATANQGSEATYESGFVIDKFPISRPNLTFSTLTVSNMSPEDSSIYLCSVELQGFGNTIYFGEGSWLTVV.

The sample holds a few counts of this clone. V gene TRBV4-1 combines with J gene TRBJ2-7; 9 bases fit TRBD2. With 1 base clipped from V and 9 bases from J, the junction kept 13 bases outside the gene matches. This CDR3 comprises 16 residues. The V gene's germline CDR1 is MGHRA and CDR2 YSYEKL. This CDR3 is CASSQGYGTSLVTQYF. The CDR3 nucleotides read TGCGCCAGCAGCCAAGGATATGGGACTAGCCTTGTTACGCAGTACTTC.

The V gene is TRBV28, the J gene TRBJ2-5; the D gene is possibly TRBD1 (6 bases). CDR1 MDHEN and CDR2 SYDVKM come from the germline V gene. CDR3 length equals 13 residues. The ends were cut back, 7 bases at V and 3 bases at J, with 12 bases in the middle. CDR3 DNA: TGTGCCAGCAAAGGACAGATAAAAGAGACCCAGTACTTC. As protein: CASKGQIKETQYF. Variable domain in full (rest from reference TRBV28 and TRBJ2-5): DVKVTQSSRYLVKRTGEKVFLECVQDMDHENMFWYRQDPGLGLRLIYFSYDVKMKEKGDIPEGYSVSREKKERFSLILESASTNQTSMYLCASKGQIKETQYFGPGTRLLVL.

This clone was observed a single time. This sequence joins TRBV7-6 and TRBJ1-6; 7 bases match TRBD1. The CDR3 totals 19 residues. Trimming cost V 4 bases and J 4 bases; bases outside gene matches: 16. Germline lookup yields CDR1 SGHVS and CDR2 FNYEAQ. The CDR3 region has the DNA TGTGCCAGCAGCTCCCACAGGGGCCCCTCCGCAGAGTATAATTCACCCCTCCACTTT. It encodes CASSSHRGPSAEYNSPLHF.

The gene calls are TRBV10-3 and TRBJ1-5, with D unresolved. CDR3 length equals 12 residues. V lost 3 bases and J 5 bases, leaving 5 bases between the germline ends. Germline CDR1 and CDR2: ENHRY and SYGVKD. The CDR3 coding sequence is TGTGCCATCAGTGAAGTAGATCAGCCCCAGCATTTT. It translates to CAISEVDQPQHF.

The J gene is TRBJ1-3, the V gene TRBV6-5; D gene uncertain. V shed 10 bases and J shed 6 bases, with 22 bases lying between them. CDR1 MNHEY and CDR2 SVGAGI come from the germline V gene. This CDR3 contains 15 residues. DNA of the CDR3: TGTGCCACCGCCCCGGGGTTTGGAAGGCCAAACACCATATATTTT. Protein: CATAPGFGRPNTIYF.

The rearrangement links TRBV7-3 to TRBJ2-1, with D perhaps matching TRBD1 (5 bases). V was pared by 1 base and J by 7 bases, with 17 bases between. The germline V gene has CDR1 SGHTA and CDR2 FQGTGA. This CDR3 has 16 amino acids. The CDR3 DNA is TGTGCCAGCAGCTTAAGCAGGGATAAGTTAGGGAATGAGCAGTTCTTC. Translating gives CASSLSRDKLGNEQFF.

The table lists this clone with a few counts. The J gene is TRBJ1-3, the V gene TRBV30; D possibly corresponds to TRBD1 (5 bases). The CDR3 totals 13 residues. Germline CDR1 is GTSNPN and CDR2 is SVGIG (reference sequence). V lost 7 bases to trimming and J lost 0 bases, with 10 bases between them. DNA of the CDR3: TGTGCCTACGACAGTGTCTCTGGAAACACCATATATTTT. This translates into CAYDSVSGNTIYF.

This chain joins TRBV6-5 and TRBJ2-7; possible D gene TRBD2, 5 bases. The germline gives CDR1 MNHEY, CDR2 SVGAGI. The CDR3 runs to 14 residues. The V end was cut by 1 base, the J end by 4 bases, with 11 bases between. The CDR3 sequence is CASSYYGDGYEQYF. The CDR3 DNA sequence: TGTGCCAGCAGTTACTACGGGGATGGATACGAGCAGTACTTC.

This rearrangement joins TRBV6-2 or TRBV6-3 to TRBJ2-5; 11 bases agree with TRBD1. From germline, CDR1 is MNHEY and CDR2 SVGEGT. Trimming at V came to 6 bases and at J to 3 bases, leaving 12 bases not matched to a gene. The CDR3 contains 17 residues. In DNA form, the CDR3 reads TGTGCCAGCAGCCGTTCGGTGGGGGACAGGGGGAAAGAGACCCAGTACTTC. As protein: CASSRSVGDRGKETQYF.

This clone was detected only a few times. At one end, the junction sequence differs from germline, possibly due to a read error. V gene TRBV29-1 combines with J gene TRBJ1-1, with D possibly being TRBD1 (6 bases). Germline V CDR1 and CDR2: SQVTM, ANQGSEA. The CDR3 sequence is 17 residues long. CDR3 coding DNA: TGCAGCGTTGAAGGGACAACCCTTGATTGGCCCACGGGGACACAGATCTTT. Translated: CSVEGTTLDWPTGTQIF.

The V and J genes are TRBV7-3 and TRBJ2-1, with a possible D match to TRBD2 (5 bases). CDR3 length equals 16 residues. Germline values: CDR1 SGHTA, CDR2 FQGTGA. Trimming cost V 1 base and J 9 bases, with 19 bases left between them. In DNA, the CDR3 is TGTGCCAGCAGCTTAAGGGTAGCTCCCGGGAACAGTGAGCAGTTCTTC. This encodes CASSLRVAPGNSEQFF.

J is TRBJ2-7 and V is TRBV18; 15 bases align to TRBD2. This CDR3 is built from 15 residues. The germline V gene encodes CDR1 KGHSH and CDR2 LQKENI. The J segment lost 2 bases and the V segment lost 4 bases, leaving 0 bases of the junction unmatched. The DNA for the CDR3 is TGTGCCAGCTCACGGACTAGCGGGAGGGCCTACGAGCAGTACTTC. Encoded protein: CASSRTSGRAYEQYF.

The CDR3 DNA reads TGTGCCATCAGTGATGGGAGGAGGGCTGAAGCTTTCTTT. It translates to CAISDGRRAEAFF. This chain connects TRBV10-3 to TRBJ1-1; the D is unclear. V lost 3 bases, J lost 6 bases, and 11 bases lay in between. CDR1 is ENHRY and CDR2 is SYGVKD in the germline V gene. The length of the CDR3 is 13 residues.

This clone was seen once. A read error may account for a junction end that differs from germline. This rearrangement joins TRBV15 to TRBJ1-6; no clear D. There are 8 residues in the CDR3. From germline, CDR1 is LNHNV and CDR2 YYDKDF (reference sequence). DNA of the CDR3: TGTGCCACCTGCCTAATTCCCTTT. Translation gives CATCLIPF. The complete variable domain, with remaining parts taken from reference TRBV15 and TRBJ1-6, reads DAMVIQNPRYQVTQFGKPVTLSCSQTLNHNVMYWYQQKSSQAPKLLFHYYDKDFNNEADTPDNFQSRRPNTSFCFLDIRSPGLGDTAMYLCATCLIPFGNGTRLTVT.

This rearrangement joins TRBV19 to TRBJ2-5, with TRBD2 matching over 11 bases. V dropped 8 bases and J dropped 2; count of bases not matched to a gene: 7. The germline V gene has CDR1 LNHDA and CDR2 SQIVND (reference sequence). The CDR3 has 15 residues. CDR3 nucleotide sequence: TGTGCCAGTCGTCTAGCGGGGGGCGTTCAAGAGACCCAGTACTTC. Translated, it gives CASRLAGGVQETQYF.

The CDR3: CASSPGTLNTEAFF. For the CDR3, the DNA is TGCGCCAGCAGCCCCGGGACACTGAACACTGAAGCTTTCTTT. The chain links TRBV5-1 to TRBJ1-1; TRBD1 might be the D (6 bases). The V and J ends lost 4 bases and 0 bases respectively, with 10 bases between them. This CDR3 comprises 14 residues. CDR1 is SGHRS and CDR2 is YFSETQ in the germline V gene.

This clone has only one observation. The rearrangement uses TRBV13 and TRBJ2-1; TRBD2 aligns across 7 bases. Germline V lookup: CDR1 PRHDT, CDR2 FYEKMQ (reference sequence). V lost 4 bases and J lost 5; bases outside the gene matches: 5. The CDR3 is 14 residues long. The CDR3 protein is CASSSPTSHNEQFF. Written as DNA, the CDR3 is TGTGCCAGCAGCTCCCCGACTAGCCACAATGAGCAGTTCTTC.

The chain is built from TRBV27 and TRBJ2-2; possible D gene TRBD2, 5 bases. CDR1 MNHEY and CDR2 SMNVEV come from the germline V gene (reference sequence). The CDR3 sequence is 13 residues long. V lost 2 bases and J lost 7, with 8 bases in between. DNA of the CDR3: TGTGCCAGCAGTTTACGAGGGCGCGGGGAGCTGTTTTTT. The encoded protein is CASSLRGRGELFF.

Only a few counts were recorded for this clone. V is TRBV18 and J is TRBJ2-7; D unresolved. The V and J ends lost 3 bases and 0 bases respectively, with 9 bases between them. The CDR3 contains 14 residues. Germline CDR1 is KGHSH and CDR2 is LQKENI. The CDR3, as DNA: TGTGCCAGCTCACCCGGCGACAACTCCTACGAGCAGTACTTC. It translates to CASSPGDNSYEQYF.

This chain joins TRBV9 and TRBJ2-7; D is undetermined. The CDR3 has 14 residues. V shed 0 bases and J shed 1 base, with 8 bases lying between them. CDR1 and CDR2 from the germline V gene are SGDLS and YYNGEE. CDR3 nucleotides: TGTGCCAGCAGCGTAGCATCAAATTCCTACGAGCAGTACTTC. It specifies CASSVASNSYEQYF.

The chain carries TRBV10-2 and TRBJ2-2; D is possibly TRBD2 (5 bases). Germline CDR1 is WSHSY and CDR2 is SAAADI. Trimming took 7 bases from V and 5 from J, leaving 8 bases between them. This CDR3 contains 12 residues. The DNA of the CDR3 is TGCGCCAGCACCCCGGGGACCGGGGAGCTGTTTTTT. It specifies CASTPGTGELFF.